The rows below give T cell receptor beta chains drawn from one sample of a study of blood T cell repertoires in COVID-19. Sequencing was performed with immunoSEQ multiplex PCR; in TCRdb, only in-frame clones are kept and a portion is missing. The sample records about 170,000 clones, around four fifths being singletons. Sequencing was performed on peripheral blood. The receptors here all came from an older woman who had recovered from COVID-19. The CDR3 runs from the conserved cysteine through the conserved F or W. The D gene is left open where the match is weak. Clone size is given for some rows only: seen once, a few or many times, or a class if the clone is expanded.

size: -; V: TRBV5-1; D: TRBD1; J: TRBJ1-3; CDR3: CASSLAGQISGNTIYF; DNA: TGCGCCAGCAGCTTGGCGGGACAGATCTCTGGAAACACCATATATTTT
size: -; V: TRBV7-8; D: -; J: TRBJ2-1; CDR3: CASSLIGAGGYNEQFF; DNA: TGTGCCAGCAGCTTAATCGGGGCCGGGGGTTACAATGAGCAGTTCTTC
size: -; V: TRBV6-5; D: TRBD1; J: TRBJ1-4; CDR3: CATLPGQSEKLFF; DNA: TGTGCCACCCTGCCGGGACAGTCTGAAAAACTGTTTTTT
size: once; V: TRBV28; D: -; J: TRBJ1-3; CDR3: CASSFPAPGGNTIYF; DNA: TGTGCCAGCAGTTTCCCCGCCCCGGGGGGAAACACCATATATTTT
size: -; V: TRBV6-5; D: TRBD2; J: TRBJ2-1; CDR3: CASSYQSGSLDEQFF; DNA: TGTGCCAGCAGTTACCAAAGCGGGAGCTTGGATGAGCAGTTCTTC
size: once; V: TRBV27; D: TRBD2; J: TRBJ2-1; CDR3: CASSRGGPPYNEQFF; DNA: TGTGCCAGCAGTCGCGGGGGGCCACCCTACAATGAGCAGTTCTTC
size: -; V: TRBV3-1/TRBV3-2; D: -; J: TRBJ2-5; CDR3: CASSQVRGGETQYF; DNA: TGTGCCAGCAGCCAAGTTAGGGGGGGAGAGACCCAGTACTTC
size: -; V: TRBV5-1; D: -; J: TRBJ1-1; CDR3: CASSLVIQGEAFF; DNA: TGCGCCAGCAGCTTGGTTATACAGGGTGAAGCTTTCTTT
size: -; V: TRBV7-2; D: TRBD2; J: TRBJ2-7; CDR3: CASTPRGREGYEQYF; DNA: TGTGCCAGCACCCCACGCGGGAGGGAGGGATACGAGCAGTACTTC
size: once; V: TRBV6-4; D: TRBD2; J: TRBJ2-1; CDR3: CASSDGLAGETRYNEQFF; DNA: TGTGCCAGCAGTGACGGGCTAGCGGGGGAGACTCGCTACAATGAGCAGTTCTTC
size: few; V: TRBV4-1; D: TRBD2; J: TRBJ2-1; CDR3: CASSQDRPLAGDGYEQFF; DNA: TGCGCCAGCAGCCAAGATCGCCCCTTAGCGGGAGATGGCTATGAGCAGTTCTTC
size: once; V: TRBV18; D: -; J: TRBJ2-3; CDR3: CASSLPGQDTQYF; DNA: TGTGCCAGCTCATTGCCGGGACAAGATACGCAGTATTTT
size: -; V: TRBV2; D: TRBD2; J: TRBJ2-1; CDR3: CATLRREDYNEQFF; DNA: TGTGCCACGCTGCGGCGGGAGGATTACAATGAGCAGTTCTTC
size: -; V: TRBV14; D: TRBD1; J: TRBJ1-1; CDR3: CASSQRGTGVEAFF; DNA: TGTGCCAGCAGCCAAAGGGGGACAGGAGTTGAAGCTTTCTTT
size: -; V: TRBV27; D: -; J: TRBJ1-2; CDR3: CASSYPTGHGQTF; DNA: TGTGCCAGCAGTTACCCGACAGGCCACGGGCAGACCTTC
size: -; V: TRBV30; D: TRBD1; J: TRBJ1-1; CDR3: CAWSGDGPTGGTEAFF; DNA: TGTGCCTGGAGTGGGGACGGACCTACAGGGGGCACTGAAGCTTTCTTT
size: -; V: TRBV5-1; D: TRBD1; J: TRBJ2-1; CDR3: CASSTGQVNEQFF; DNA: TGCGCCAGCAGCACAGGACAGGTGAATGAGCAGTTCTTC
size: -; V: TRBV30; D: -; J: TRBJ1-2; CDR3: CAWSVGTWGRGYGYTF; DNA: TGTGCCTGGAGTGTAGGGACCTGGGGGCGCGGCTATGGCTACACCTTC
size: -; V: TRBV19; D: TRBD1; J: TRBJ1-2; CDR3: CASSKRGGQSYGYTF; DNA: TGTGCCAGTAGTAAACGGGGGGGACAGTCATATGGCTACACCTTC
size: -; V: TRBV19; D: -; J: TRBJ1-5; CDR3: CASSRTAAYNQPQHF; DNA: TGTGCCAGTAGCCGGACAGCAGCTTACAATCAGCCCCAGCATTTT
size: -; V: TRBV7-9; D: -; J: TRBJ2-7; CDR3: CASSPRAEGSGAQYF; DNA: TGTGCCAGCAGCCCCAGGGCGGAGGGCTCCGGAGCGCAGTACTTC
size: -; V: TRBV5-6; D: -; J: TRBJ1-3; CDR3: CASSRDGNTIYF; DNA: TGTGCCAGCAGCCGCGATGGAAACACCATATATTTT